This T cell receptor (beta chain) was sequenced in a study of blood T cell repertoires in COVID-19. About the research overall: Spain, Italy and the United States supplied samples that represented acute and convalescent COVID-19. Nucleic acid was either cDNA or gDNA, and it came from T cells, B-cell-depleted T cells, or PBMCs.

The CDR3 consists of 15 residues. CDR1 LGHDT and CDR2 YNNKEL come from the germline V gene (reference sequence). V was clipped by 0 bases and J by 4 bases, with 13 bases between them. In the study's own analysis: For nucleated cells, counts were estimated from reference gene primer amplification. Profiled with immunoSEQ multiplex PCR; TCRdb holds only in-frame clones, not every one. From that table come the V and J calls and clone size; the DNA was used to work out D and trimming. The sample yields about 120,000 clones, 77% seen once. The source is a human donor in a cohort sampled during active COVID-19. The chain is built from TRBV3-1 (or the pseudogene TRBV3-2) and TRBJ2-7, with D tentatively TRBD1 (6 bases). Sequencing used peripheral blood. This chain's CDR3 is CASSQDPGQYYEQYF. CDR3 nucleotides: TGTGCCAGCAGCCAAGACCCGGGACAATATTACGAGCAGTACTTC.